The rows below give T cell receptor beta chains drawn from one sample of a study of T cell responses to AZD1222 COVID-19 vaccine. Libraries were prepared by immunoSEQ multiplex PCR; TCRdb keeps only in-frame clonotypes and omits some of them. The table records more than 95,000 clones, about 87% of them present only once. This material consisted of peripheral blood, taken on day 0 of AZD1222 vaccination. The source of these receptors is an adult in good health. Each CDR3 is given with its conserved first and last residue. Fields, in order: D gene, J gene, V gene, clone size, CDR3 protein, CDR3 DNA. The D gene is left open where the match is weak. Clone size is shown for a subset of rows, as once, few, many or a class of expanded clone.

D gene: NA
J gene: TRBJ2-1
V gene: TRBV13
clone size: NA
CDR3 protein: CASSLGGGAYNEQFF
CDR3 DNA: TGTGCCAGCAGCTTAGGCGGGGGAGCCTACAATGAGCAGTTCTTC

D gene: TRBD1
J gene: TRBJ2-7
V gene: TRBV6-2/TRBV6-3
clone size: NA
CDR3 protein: CASSYLRDSTYEQYF
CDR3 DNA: TGTGCCAGCAGTTACCTCCGGGACAGCACCTACGAGCAGTACTTC

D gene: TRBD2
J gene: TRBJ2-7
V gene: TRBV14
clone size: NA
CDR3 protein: CASSPRGLAGGYEQYF
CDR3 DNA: TGTGCCAGCAGCCCCAGGGGACTAGCGGGAGGATACGAGCAGTACTTC

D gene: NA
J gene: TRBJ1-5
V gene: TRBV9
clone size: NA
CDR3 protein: CASSVHSNQPQHF
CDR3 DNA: TGTGCCAGCAGCGTGCATAGCAATCAGCCCCAGCATTTT

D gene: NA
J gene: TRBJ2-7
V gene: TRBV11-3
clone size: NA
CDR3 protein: CASSLSQGPYEQYF
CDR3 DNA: TGTGCCAGCAGCTTAAGCCAGGGACCCTACGAGCAGTACTTC

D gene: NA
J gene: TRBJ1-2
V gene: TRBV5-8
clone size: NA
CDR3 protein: CASSLSTVKYGYTF
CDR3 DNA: TGTGCCAGCAGCTTGTCGACAGTCAAATATGGCTACACCTTC

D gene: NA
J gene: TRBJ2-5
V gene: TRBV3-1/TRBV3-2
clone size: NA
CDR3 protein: CASSQNLGQETQYF
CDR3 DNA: TGTGCCAGCAGCCAAAATCTGGGGCAAGAGACCCAGTACTTC

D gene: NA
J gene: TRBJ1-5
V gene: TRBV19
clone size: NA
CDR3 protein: CASSTGTYPYQPQHF
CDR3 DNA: TGTGCCAGTAGTACCGGGACATACCCTTATCAGCCCCAGCATTTT

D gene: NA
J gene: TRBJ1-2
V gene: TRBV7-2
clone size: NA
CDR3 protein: CASSSTGGYTF
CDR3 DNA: TGTGCCAGCAGCTCGACAGGAGGCTACACCTTC

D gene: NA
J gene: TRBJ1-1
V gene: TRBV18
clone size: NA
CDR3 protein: CASSPREQLEAFF
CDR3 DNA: TGTGCCAGCTCACCCCGGGAACAGCTTGAAGCTTTCTTT

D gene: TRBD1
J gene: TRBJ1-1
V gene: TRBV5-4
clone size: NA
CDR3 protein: CASSLQGWGTEAFF
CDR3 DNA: TGTGCCAGCAGCCTACAGGGGTGGGGCACTGAAGCTTTCTTT

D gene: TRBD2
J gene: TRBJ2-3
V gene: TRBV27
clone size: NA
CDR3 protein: CASWKTLAGRTDTQYF
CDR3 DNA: TGTGCCAGCTGGAAAACTTTAGCGGGACGCACAGATACGCAGTATTTT

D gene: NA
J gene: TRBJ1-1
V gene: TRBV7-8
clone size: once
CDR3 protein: CASSPEVWGTEAFF
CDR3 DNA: TGTGCCAGCAGCCCTGAGGTCTGGGGAACTGAAGCTTTCTTT

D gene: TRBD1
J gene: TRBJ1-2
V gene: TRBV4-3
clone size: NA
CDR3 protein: CASSQDRGTANYGYTF
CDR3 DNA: TGCGCCAGCAGCCAAGATAGGGGGACAGCTAACTATGGCTACACCTTC

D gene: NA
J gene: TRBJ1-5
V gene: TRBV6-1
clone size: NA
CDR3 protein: CASSEVYSTAYSNQPQHF
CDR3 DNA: TGTGCCAGCAGTGAAGTATACTCGACAGCCTATAGCAATCAGCCCCAGCATTTT

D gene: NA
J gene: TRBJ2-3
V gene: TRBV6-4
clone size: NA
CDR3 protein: CASSEGTSSTDTQYF
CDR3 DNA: TGTGCCAGCAGTGAAGGAACATCTAGCACAGATACGCAGTATTTT

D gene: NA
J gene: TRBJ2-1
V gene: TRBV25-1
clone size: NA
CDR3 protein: CASSELTDSFDEQFF
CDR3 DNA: TGTGCCAGCAGTGAACTGACAGACTCGTTCGATGAGCAGTTCTTC

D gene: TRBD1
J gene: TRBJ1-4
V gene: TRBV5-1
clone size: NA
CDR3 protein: CASSPTGATNEKLFF
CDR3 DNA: TGCGCCAGCAGCCCAACAGGGGCAACTAATGAAAAACTGTTTTTT

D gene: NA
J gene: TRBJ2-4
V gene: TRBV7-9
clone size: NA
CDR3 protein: CASSLGSYGQLAKNIQYF
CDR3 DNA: TGTGCCAGCAGCTTAGGATCCTACGGTCAATTGGCCAAAAACATTCAGTACTTC

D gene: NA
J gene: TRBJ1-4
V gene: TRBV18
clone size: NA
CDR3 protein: CASSPGWEEKLFF
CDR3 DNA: TGTGCCAGCTCACCAGGATGGGAAGAAAAACTGTTTTTT